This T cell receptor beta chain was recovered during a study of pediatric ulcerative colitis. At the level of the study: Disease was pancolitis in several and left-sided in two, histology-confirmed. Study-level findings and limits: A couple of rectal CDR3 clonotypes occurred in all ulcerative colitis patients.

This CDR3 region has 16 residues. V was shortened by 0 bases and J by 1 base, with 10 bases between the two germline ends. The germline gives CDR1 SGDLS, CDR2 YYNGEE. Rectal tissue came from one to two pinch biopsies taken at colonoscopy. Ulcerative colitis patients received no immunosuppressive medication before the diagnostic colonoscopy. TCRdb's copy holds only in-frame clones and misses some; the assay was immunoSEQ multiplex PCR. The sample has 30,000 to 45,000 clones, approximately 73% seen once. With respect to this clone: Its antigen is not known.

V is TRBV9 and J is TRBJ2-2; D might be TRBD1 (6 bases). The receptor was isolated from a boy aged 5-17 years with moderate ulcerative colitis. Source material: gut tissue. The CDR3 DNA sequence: TGTGCCAGCAGCGTAGTGCCAGGGGTGAACACCGGGGAGCTGTTTTTT. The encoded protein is CASSVVPGVNTGELFF.